The sequence of this T cell receptor (beta chain) was determined in a study of TIL therapy for anti-PD-1-resistant metastatic lung cancer. Trimming cost V 0 bases and J 4 bases, with 15 bases left between them. Germline CDR1 reads SGHRS; CDR2 reads YFSETQ. This CDR3 is 16 amino acids long. Time point in this sample: pre-treatment sample, taken before nivolumab and TIL therapy. Most excised metastases sampled were pleural nodules or supraclavicular lymph nodes. This was the immunoSEQ v3 assay. Measured with immunoSEQ multiplex PCR; TCRdb has only the in-frame clones, and not every one. The table shows tens of thousands of clones, with 72% occurring only once.

The receptor was isolated from a person aged 25 to 85 with non-small cell lung cancer. The material sequenced was tumor tissue, taken at baseline. V usage is TRBV5-1 and J usage is TRBJ2-3, with D possibly matching TRBD2 (7 bases). The DNA of the CDR3 is TGCGCCAGCAGCTTGGATCCCCGGGGGGCAGCAGATACGCAGTATTTT. Translated, it gives CASSLDPRGAADTQYF.